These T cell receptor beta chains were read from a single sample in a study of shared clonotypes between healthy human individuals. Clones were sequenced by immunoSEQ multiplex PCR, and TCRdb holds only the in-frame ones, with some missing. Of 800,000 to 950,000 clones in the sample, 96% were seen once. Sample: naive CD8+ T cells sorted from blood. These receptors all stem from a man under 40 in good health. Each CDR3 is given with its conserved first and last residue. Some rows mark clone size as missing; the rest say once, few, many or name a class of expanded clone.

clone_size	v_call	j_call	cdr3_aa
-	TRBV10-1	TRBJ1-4	CASSEGVGEKLFF
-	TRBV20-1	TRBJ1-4	CSGRVVEKLFF
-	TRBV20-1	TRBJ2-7	CSARDFYEQYF
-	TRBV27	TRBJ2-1	CASSTSPGLAYEQFF
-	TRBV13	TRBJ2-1	CASSLGVQGAEQFF
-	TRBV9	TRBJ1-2	CASSDRVNGYTF
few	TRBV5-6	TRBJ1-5	CASSSGQGDQPQHF
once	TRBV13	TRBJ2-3	CASSLVGTNTDTQYF
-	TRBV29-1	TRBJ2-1	CSVRTSGRGEQFF
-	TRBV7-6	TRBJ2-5	CASTLGASGGETQYF
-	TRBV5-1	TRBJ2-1	CASSLGGYNEQFF
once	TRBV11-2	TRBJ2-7	CASSLEAVAYEQYF
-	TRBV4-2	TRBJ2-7	CASSHPSVGGSYEQYF
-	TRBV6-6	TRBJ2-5	CASSYSGGYGETQYF
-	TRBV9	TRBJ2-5	CASSVVGSGIGETQYF
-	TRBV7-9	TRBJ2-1	CASSPTSVNEQFF
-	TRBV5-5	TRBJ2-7	CASSLQGSRGYEQYF
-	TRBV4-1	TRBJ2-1	CASSHRTSGSYNEQFF
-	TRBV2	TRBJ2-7	CASSEGTNYEQYF
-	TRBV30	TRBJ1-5	CAWSVQGMQPQHF
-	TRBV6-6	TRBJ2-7	CASSTGIYEQYF
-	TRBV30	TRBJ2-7	CAWVDLYEQYF
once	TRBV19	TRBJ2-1	CASSIDRAPYNEQFF
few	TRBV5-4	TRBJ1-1	CASSIAGGASEAFF
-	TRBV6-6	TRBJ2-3	CATLGGDTQYF
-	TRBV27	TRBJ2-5	CASRTTDQETQYF
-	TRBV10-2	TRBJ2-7	CASNGDDNYEQYF
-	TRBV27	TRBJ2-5	CASSFGRGVAETQYF
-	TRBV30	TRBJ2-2	CAGLWGSNTGELFF
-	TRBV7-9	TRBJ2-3	CASSSTIPREAWSTDTQYF
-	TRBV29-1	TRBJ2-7	CSVEGREYEQYF
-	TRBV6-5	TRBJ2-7	CASSYSGTAYEQYF
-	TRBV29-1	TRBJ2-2	CSVLRDTGELFF
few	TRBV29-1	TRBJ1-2	CSGDRDMDGYGYTF
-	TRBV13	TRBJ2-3	CASSLAWTNTDTQYF
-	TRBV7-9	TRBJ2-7	CASSPGQGLGYEQYF
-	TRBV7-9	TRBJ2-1	CASSSREGYEQFF
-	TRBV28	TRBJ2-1	CASSFSPRDDSYNEQFF
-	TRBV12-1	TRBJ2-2	CASSSRGWTFGSQILNTGELFF
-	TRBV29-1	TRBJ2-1	CSVPGSGRTREQFF
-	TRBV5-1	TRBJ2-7	CASSLRNWFGEQYF
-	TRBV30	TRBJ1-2	CAWSGTAQNYGYTF
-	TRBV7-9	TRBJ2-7	CASTPRETGTGSPYEQYF
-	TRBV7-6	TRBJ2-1	CASAHPGERERRGSNEQFF
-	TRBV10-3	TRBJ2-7	CAISPATGSGEQYF